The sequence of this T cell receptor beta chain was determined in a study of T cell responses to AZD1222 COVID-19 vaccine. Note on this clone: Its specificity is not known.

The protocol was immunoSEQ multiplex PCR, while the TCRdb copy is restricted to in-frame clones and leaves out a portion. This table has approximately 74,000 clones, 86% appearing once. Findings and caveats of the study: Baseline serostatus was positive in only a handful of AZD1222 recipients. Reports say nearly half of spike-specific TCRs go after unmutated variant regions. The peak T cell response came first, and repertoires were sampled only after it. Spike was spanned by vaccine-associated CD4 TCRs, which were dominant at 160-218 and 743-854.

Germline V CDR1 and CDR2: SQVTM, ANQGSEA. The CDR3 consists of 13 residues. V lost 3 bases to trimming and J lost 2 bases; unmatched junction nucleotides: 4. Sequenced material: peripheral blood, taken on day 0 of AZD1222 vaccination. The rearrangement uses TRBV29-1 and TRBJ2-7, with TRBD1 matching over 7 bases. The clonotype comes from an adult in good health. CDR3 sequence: CSVETGQPYEQYF. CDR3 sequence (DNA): TGCAGCGTTGAGACGGGACAGCCCTACGAGCAGTACTTC.